The 5 T cell receptor beta chains reported below all come from one sample, sequenced in a study of blood T cell repertoires in COVID-19. Libraries were prepared by immunoSEQ multiplex PCR; TCRdb keeps only in-frame clonotypes and omits some of them. The table has 250,000 to 300,000 clones, about 89% seen once. The sequencing sample was made of peripheral blood. These receptors were obtained from a woman aged 55-75 years with acute or convalescent COVID-19.

V gene TRBV5-4 combines with J gene TRBJ2-5, with D possibly being TRBD2 (5 bases). Trimming cost V 1 base and J 4 bases, with 11 bases left between them. Germline V gives CDR1 SGHNT, CDR2 YYREEE (reference sequence). This CDR3 region has 14 residues. The CDR3 here is CASSLLGGGETQYF. CDR3 nucleotide sequence: TGTGCCAGCAGCTTGTTAGGAGGAGGAGAGACCCAGTACTTC.

The V and J genes are TRBV4-3 and TRBJ2-3, with 7 nucleotides matching TRBD2. There are 18 residues in the CDR3. V shed 3 bases and J 0 bases; nucleotides not matched to a gene: 12. CDR1 and CDR2 from the germline V gene are LGHNA and YSLEER. CDR3 DNA sequence: TGCGCCAGCAGCCAGGACTCGTTTGGGGGGGGTAGCACAGATACGCAGTATTTT. It translates to CASSQDSFGGGSTDTQYF.

The V gene is TRBV25-1, the J gene TRBJ1-2; D may be TRBD1 (5 bases). This CDR3 is 15 amino acids long. Germline V gene lookup returns CDR1 MGHDK and CDR2 SYGVNS. Deletions cut 4 bases from V and 1 base from J, with 13 bases between. The DNA of the CDR3 is TGTGCCAGCAGTGGTCTATACAGGAGTAACTATGGCTACACCTTC. It translates to CASSGLYRSNYGYTF.

The CDR3 loop reads CASSSTRGGPKEQYF. CDR3 DNA sequence: TGTGCCAGCAGCTCCACTAGGGGAGGCCCCAAGGAGCAGTACTTC. This chain joins TRBV7-2 and TRBJ2-7; perhaps TRBD2 as D (6 bases). The CDR3 has 15 residues. The germline gives CDR1 SGHTA, CDR2 FQGNSA. The V end lost 4 bases, the J end lost 7 bases, and 20 bases lay between the germline ends.

The rearrangement links TRBV6-6 to TRBJ1-5; 12 nucleotides match TRBD1. Germline V gene sequence: CDR1 MNHNY, CDR2 SVGAGI (reference sequence). V shed 5 bases, J shed 2 bases, and the junction held 10 bases outside the gene matches. CDR3 length: 18 amino acids. CDR3 sequence (DNA): TGTGCCAGCAGTCCCCGGGACAGGGGGCGCGTCGGCAATCAGCCCCAGCATTTT. Translating gives CASSPRDRGRVGNQPQHF.